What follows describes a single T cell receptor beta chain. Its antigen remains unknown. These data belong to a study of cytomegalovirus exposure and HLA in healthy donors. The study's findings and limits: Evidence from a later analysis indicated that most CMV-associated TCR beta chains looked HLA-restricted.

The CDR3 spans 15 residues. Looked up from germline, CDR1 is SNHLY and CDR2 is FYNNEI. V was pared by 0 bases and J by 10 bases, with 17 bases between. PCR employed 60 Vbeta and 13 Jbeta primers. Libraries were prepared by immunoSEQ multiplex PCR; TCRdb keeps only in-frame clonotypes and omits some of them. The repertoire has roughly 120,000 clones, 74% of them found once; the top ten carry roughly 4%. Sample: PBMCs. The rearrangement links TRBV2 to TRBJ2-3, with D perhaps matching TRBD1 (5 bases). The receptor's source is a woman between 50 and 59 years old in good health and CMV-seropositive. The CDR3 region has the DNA TGTGCCAGCAGTGAAGCTCCGGAAGGGGCTGGGGCGCAGTATTTT. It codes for CASSEAPEGAGAQYF.